The 32 T cell receptor beta chains listed next were all sequenced from one sample in a study of T cell changes during pregnancy in multiple sclerosis. Generated by immunoSEQ multiplex PCR, the TCRdb table keeps only in-frame clones and is missing some. The repertoire holds about 36,000 clones, with 75% to 95% as singletons. Sequencing was performed on CD4+ T cells from peripheral blood mononuclear cells, taken in the second trimester of pregnancy. The source is a female donor in good health, enrolled as a control in a pregnancy study.

In this sample, this clone turned up once. This chain links TRBV5-1 with TRBJ1-3, with 7 bases lining up with TRBD1. This CDR3 spans 15 amino acids. The J segment lost 1 base and the V segment lost 4 bases, leaving 5 bases of the junction unmatched. CDR1 and CDR2 (germline): SGHRS, YFSETQ. CDR3 DNA sequence: TGCGCCAGCAGCGCGGGACAGACATCTGGAAACACCATATATTTT. It translates to CASSAGQTSGNTIYF.

This clone showed up just once. The V gene is TRBV6-5, the J gene TRBJ2-7; a possible D gene is TRBD2 (6 bases). The V end lost 2 bases, the J end lost 4 bases, and 15 bases lay between the germline ends. CDR1 is MNHEY, CDR2 SVGAGI, per germline. This CDR3 spans 15 amino acids. The CDR3 region is CASSYGTSTDYEQYF. DNA of the CDR3: TGTGCCAGCAGTTACGGAACTAGCACAGATTACGAGCAGTACTTC.

The rearrangement links TRBV12-5 to TRBJ1-4, with 9 positions matching TRBD1. Trimming at V came to 6 bases and at J to 8 bases, leaving 13 bases not matched to a gene. The CDR3 has 16 amino acids. Per germline, CDR1 LGHNT and CDR2 FRNRAP. CDR3 region: CASGTGGSVDREKLFF. In DNA form, the CDR3 reads TGTGCTAGTGGCACAGGGGGCTCGGTGGATCGAGAAAAACTGTTTTTT.

This sequence joins TRBV5-1 and TRBJ1-2; D possibly corresponds to TRBD1 (5 bases). CDR3 length: 13 amino acids. Germline lookup yields CDR1 SGHRS and CDR2 YFSETQ. Deletions cut 7 bases from V and 7 bases from J, with 17 bases between. DNA for the CDR3: TGCGCCAGCCGGGGGGAGGGAGACTTTGGCTACACCTTC. This encodes CASRGEGDFGYTF.

This chain uses TRBV6-5 with TRBJ1-3; D is unresolved. CDR3 length: 15 amino acids. The V gene lost 2 bases and the J gene lost 0 bases, with 8 bases spanning the gap. CDR1 and CDR2 from the germline V gene are MNHEY and SVGAGI. This CDR3 is CASSYGSDSGNTIYF. The CDR3 nucleotides are TGTGCCAGCAGTTACGGCTCAGACTCTGGAAACACCATATATTTT.

This rearrangement joins TRBV9 to TRBJ2-3, with D possibly TRBD1 on 5 matching bases. The V gene lost 0 bases and the J gene lost 2 bases, with 10 bases spanning the gap. The CDR3 is 15 amino acids. CDR1 is SGDLS, CDR2 YYNGEE, per germline. The CDR3 here is CASSVAAGNTDTQYF. As DNA, the CDR3 is TGTGCCAGCAGCGTAGCGGCAGGGAACACAGATACGCAGTATTTT.

This rearrangement joins TRBV28 to TRBJ1-4; D might be TRBD1 (5 bases). Germline CDR1 reads MDHEN; CDR2 reads SYDVKM. The CDR3 spans 15 residues. Trimming stripped 3 bases from V and 10 bases from J, with 18 bases between. The CDR3 protein is CASSLGGTERVKLFF. DNA of the CDR3: TGTGCCAGCAGTTTGGGAGGGACGGAGAGGGTAAAACTGTTTTTT.

The rearrangement uses TRBV5-1 and TRBJ2-7; D is undetermined. Germline CDR1 is SGHRS and CDR2 is YFSETQ. Deletions cut 1 base from V and 3 bases from J, with 17 bases between. The CDR3 totals 16 residues. CDR3 nucleotides: TGCGCCAGCAGCTTGACGGGTACTATACCTAACTACGAGCAGTACTTC. It encodes CASSLTGTIPNYEQYF.

The chain has TRBV30 and TRBJ2-7, with D possibly matching TRBD2 (6 bases). The CDR3 consists of 15 residues. Looked up from germline, CDR1 is GTSNPN and CDR2 is SVGIG (reference sequence). With 0 bases removed from V and 0 bases from J, the gap between germline ends came to 12 bases. The CDR3 nucleotides read TGTGCCTGGAGTGTACCCGGGGGTTCCTCCTACGAGCAGTACTTC. Its translation is CAWSVPGGSSYEQYF.

The chain uses TRBV11-3 and TRBJ2-1; TRBD2 matches at 8 bases. The J segment lost 14 bases and the V segment lost 9 bases, leaving 15 bases of the junction unmatched. Germline V gene data show CDR1 as SGHNT and CDR2 as YENEEA. This CDR3 has 13 residues. The CDR3, as DNA: TGTGCCAGTCAGGAGAGGGTCGGGACTAGAAAGTTCTTC. Translating gives CASQERVGTRKFF.

The chain employs TRBV4-1 and TRBJ1-1; D perhaps matches TRBD1 (6 bases). The CDR3 is 14 amino acids. V was pared by 6 bases and J by 1 base, with 12 bases between. CDR1 is MGHRA, CDR2 YSYEKL, per germline. CDR3 loop: CASRNRAQNTEAFF. The DNA for the CDR3 is TGCGCCAGCAGGAACAGGGCTCAGAACACTGAAGCTTTCTTT.

This rearrangement joins TRBV4-1 to TRBJ1-5; possible D gene TRBD1, 6 bases. V dropped 4 bases and J dropped 2 bases, with 12 bases sitting between them. The CDR3 loop spans 15 amino acids. Germline V gene lookup returns CDR1 MGHRA and CDR2 YSYEKL. CDR3 sequence (DNA): TGCGCCAGCAGCCTAATACAGGGTGGCAATCAGCCCCAGCATTTT. Its translation: CASSLIQGGNQPQHF.

This chain uses TRBV5-4 with TRBJ2-6, with D possibly matching TRBD1 (6 bases). V lost 4 bases and J lost 2, with 10 bases in between. The CDR3 spans 15 residues. Germline lookup yields CDR1 SGHNT and CDR2 YYREEE (reference sequence). The CDR3 DNA sequence: TGTGCCAGCAGCCTGGACAGACCTGGGGCCAACGTCCTGACTTTC. Encoded protein: CASSLDRPGANVLTF.

This chain links TRBV13 with TRBJ2-7, with 7 bases fitting TRBD2. This CDR3 has 13 amino acids. CDR1 PRHDT and CDR2 FYEKMQ come from the germline V gene (reference sequence). J lost 7 bases, V lost 7 bases, and 10 bases had no gene match. This CDR3 reads CASKRPGGREQYF. The DNA for the CDR3 is TGTGCCAGCAAAAGACCGGGGGGTCGAGAGCAGTACTTC.

V is TRBV13 and J is TRBJ1-6, with 10 bases aligning to TRBD1. This CDR3 contains 14 residues. The V segment lost 5 bases and the J segment 10 bases; nucleotides outside the gene matches: 5. Germline lookup yields CDR1 PRHDT and CDR2 FYEKMQ (reference sequence). The CDR3 DNA reads TGTGCCAGCAGCGTTGACAGGGGGCGGTCACCCCTCCACTTT. This sequence encodes CASSVDRGRSPLHF.

The V gene is TRBV2, the J gene TRBJ2-3; 15 positions match TRBD2. The germline CDR1 and CDR2 sequences are SNHLY and FYNNEI. The CDR3 totals 15 residues. V trimming: 6 bases; J trimming: 6 bases; junction bases outside the gene matches: 4. CDR3 amino acids: CASRGLAGGQDTQYF. For the CDR3, the DNA is TGTGCCAGCAGGGGACTAGCGGGGGGTCAGGATACGCAGTATTTT. Drawing the rest from reference TRBV2 and TRBJ2-3, the complete variable domain is EPEVTQTPSHQVTQMGQEVILRCVPISNHLYFYWYRQILGQKVEFLVSFYNNEISEKSEIFDDQFSVERPDGSNFTLKIRSTKLEDSAMYFCASRGLAGGQDTQYFGPGTRLTVL.

J is TRBJ2-6 and V is TRBV2; D is undetermined. From germline, CDR1 is SNHLY and CDR2 FYNNEI. The CDR3 loop spans 12 amino acids. V lost 7 bases and J lost 2, with 3 bases in between. CDR3 nucleotide sequence: TGTGCCAGCAATACTGGGGCCAACGTCCTGACTTTC. Translation gives CASNTGANVLTF.

The chain links TRBV19 to TRBJ2-3; TRBD2 matches at 10 bases. The germline CDR1 and CDR2 sequences are LNHDA and SQIVND (reference sequence). CDR3 length equals 17 residues. J was trimmed by 5 bases and V by 5 bases; bases with no gene match: 13. Here the CDR3 DNA reads TGTGCCAGTAGTTACCGCCGAAGCGGGAGGGCGGGAGATACGCAGTATTTT. Protein product: CASSYRRSGRAGDTQYF.

The chain uses TRBV19 and TRBJ2-1; possibly TRBD2 for D (6 bases). Trimming shortened V by 4 bases and J by 3 bases, and 13 bases separated the two germline ends. This CDR3 is built from 15 residues. The germline CDR1 and CDR2 sequences are LNHDA and SQIVND (reference sequence). The CDR3 DNA reads as TGTGCCAGTAGTACCGGGGACTCCCTCTACAATGAGCAGTTCTTC. Its translation is CASSTGDSLYNEQFF.

V and J are TRBV9 and TRBJ2-3; 10 bases are a match to TRBD2. Trimming at V came to 2 bases and at J to 6 bases, leaving 15 bases not matched to a gene. The CDR3 length is 18 residues. Looked up from germline, CDR1 is SGDLS and CDR2 is YYNGEE. DNA of the CDR3: TGTGCCAGCAGCGTGACTTTAGCGGGAGGCCGAGGGGTGGATACGCAGTATTTT. It is translated as CASSVTLAGGRGVDTQYF.

This clone was counted a few times. The J gene is TRBJ1-2, the V gene TRBV27; possible D gene TRBD1, 5 bases. Germline-derived CDR1 and CDR2 are MNHEY and SMNVEV (reference sequence). The CDR3 totals 15 residues. The germline V and J ends were trimmed by 5 bases and 2 bases, with 15 bases remaining between them. CDR3 DNA sequence: TGTGCCAGCAGTCCTCCACCGGGACTGAACTATGGCTACACCTTC. Translating gives CASSPPPGLNYGYTF.

This chain connects TRBV19 to TRBJ1-4; D might be TRBD1 (5 bases). The V end was cut by 5 bases, the J end by 8 bases, with 15 bases between. Germline CDR1 LNHDA, CDR2 SQIVND (reference sequence). The CDR3 has 14 residues. The DNA of the CDR3 is TGTGCCAGTAGTGATGGCAGGGCGGGGGAAAAACTGTTTTTT. This translates into CASSDGRAGEKLFF.

The genes are TRBV5-1 and TRBJ2-3; 10 bases map to TRBD1. CDR3 size: 15 residues. The J segment lost 3 bases and the V segment lost 2 bases, leaving 3 bases of the junction unmatched. Germline V lookup: CDR1 SGHRS, CDR2 YFSETQ. CDR3 in DNA: TGCGCCAGCAGCTTACGGACAGGGGGGACAGATACGCAGTATTTT. It codes for CASSLRTGGTDTQYF.

The gene calls are TRBV11-2 and TRBJ1-3, with D possibly TRBD1 on 6 matching bases. The length of the CDR3 is 13 residues. Germline loops: CDR1 SGHAT, CDR2 FQNNGV. V was clipped by 4 bases and J by 7 bases, with 11 bases between them. The CDR3 DNA is TGTGCCAGCAGCTCCAGCCAGGGGAACACCATATATTTT. Translation gives CASSSSQGNTIYF. Using reference TRBV11-2 and TRBJ1-3 for the parts outside the CDR3, the full variable domain is EAGVAQSPRYKIIEKRQSVAFWCNPISGHATLYWYQQILGQGPKLLIQFQNNGVVDDSQLPKDRFSAERLKGVDSTLKIQPAKLEDSAVYLCASSSSQGNTIYFGEGSWLTVV.

V is TRBV6-6 and J is TRBJ2-5; D ambiguous. The ends were cut back, 2 bases at V and 5 bases at J, with 12 bases in the middle. Germline CDR1 is MNHNY and CDR2 is SVGAGI (reference sequence). The length of the CDR3 is 14 residues. CDR3 sequence (DNA): TGTGCCAGCAGTTACGTTGGCCAGAGGGAGACCCAGTACTTC. Protein: CASSYVGQRETQYF.

The gene calls are TRBV11-3 and TRBJ2-5; D is perhaps TRBD2 (7 bases). V gave up 3 bases and J gave up 0 bases, with 14 bases separating them. This CDR3 comprises 16 residues. CDR1 and CDR2 from the germline V gene are SGHNT and YENEEA. CDR3: CASSFGGGGHQETQYF. The CDR3 DNA reads TGTGCCAGCAGCTTCGGTGGCGGGGGCCACCAAGAGACCCAGTACTTC.

The rearrangement joins TRBV6-5 to TRBJ1-6; D possibly corresponds to TRBD1 (6 bases). Trimming took 4 bases from V and 1 from J, leaving 8 bases between them. From germline, CDR1 is MNHEY and CDR2 SVGAGI. CDR3 length: 15 amino acids. CDR3 DNA sequence: TGTGCCAGCAGTTTACAGGGATCCTATAATTCACCCCTCCACTTT. It encodes CASSLQGSYNSPLHF.

The chain carries TRBV2 and TRBJ1-2; 9 positions match TRBD1. The CDR3 loop spans 12 amino acids. J gave up 4 bases and V 10 bases, and 4 bases lay outside the gene matches. From germline, CDR1 is SNHLY and CDR2 FYNNEI. The DNA of the CDR3 is TGTGCCACCGAGACAGGGGGCTATGGCTACACCTTC. As protein: CATETGGYGYTF.

The chain employs TRBV13 and TRBJ2-3; D is ambiguous. V lost 5 bases to trimming and J lost 2 bases, with 17 bases between them. The CDR3 covers 16 residues. Per the germline V gene, CDR1 is PRHDT and CDR2 is FYEKMQ (reference sequence). The CDR3, as DNA: TGTGCCAGCAGCGCCAAAATGACTTATTCCACAGATACGCAGTATTTT. Translation gives CASSAKMTYSTDTQYF.

This clone has a single count. The gene calls are TRBV5-1 and TRBJ2-7, with 7 bases lining up with TRBD2. This CDR3 region has 15 residues. Trimming took 3 bases from V and 4 from J; bases not matched to a gene: 10. Germline V gene data show CDR1 as SGHRS and CDR2 as YFSETQ. The CDR3, as DNA: TGCGCCAGCAGCTCGCCCGTCGGACTAGTTTACGAGCAGTACTTC. Encoded protein: CASSSPVGLVYEQYF.

V is TRBV28 and J is TRBJ2-5; TRBD2 agrees at 7 bases. The J call is in doubt because the DNA end fits TRBJ2-7 better. The CDR3 loop spans 15 amino acids. Germline V gives CDR1 MDHEN, CDR2 SYDVKM. This CDR3 reads CASSSPPSGTYEQYF. CDR3 coding DNA: TGTGCCAGCAGTTCCCCCCCTAGCGGAACCTACGAGCAGTACTTC.

The chain is built from TRBV6-5 and TRBJ1-5; 8 nucleotides line up with TRBD1. The junction had 7 bases not matched to a gene; V was cut back by 5 bases and J by 4 bases. The CDR3 contains 15 residues. Germline V lookup: CDR1 MNHEY, CDR2 SVGAGI. The CDR3 reads CASSGAGQGNQPQHF. CDR3 nucleotide sequence: TGTGCCAGCAGTGGGGCCGGACAGGGAAATCAGCCCCAGCATTTT.